This T cell receptor beta chain comes out of a study of blood T cell repertoires in COVID-19. TCRdb's table, derived via immunoSEQ multiplex PCR, lists solely in-frame clones and lacks some. The sample includes under 450,000 clones, less than 90% seen only once; the top ten take roughly 5.1%. CDR3 length equals 15 residues. V was cut by 6 bases and J by 8 bases, with 22 bases left in between. Germline V gene data show CDR1 as MGHDK and CDR2 as SYGVNS. The clonotype was recovered from a woman in her forties or fifties who had recovered from COVID-19. Sequencing input: PBMCs or T cells enriched from blood (not recorded which). The chain carries TRBV25-1 and TRBJ1-2; a weak D match, TRBD1 (6 bases). The CDR3 region is CASSFPEGDYGGYTF. The CDR3 nucleotides are TGTGCCAGCAGCTTCCCCGAGGGGGATTATGGCGGCTACACCTTC.